This T cell receptor beta chain came from a study of cytomegalovirus exposure and HLA in healthy donors. Points from the study as a whole: Later findings reportedly placed an Asian-associated ancestry cluster below the approximately 670-donor mean for N-insertions. It is likely that the observed cluster of highly shared sequence variants was a sequencing artifact.

PCR was performed using 60 Vbeta and 13 Jbeta primers. TCRdb keeps only in-frame clones here, not all; method: immunoSEQ multiplex PCR. The data hold 150,000 to 200,000 clones, with approximately 70% observed a single time. This clone was seen a few times. Antigen: not known. Trimming pared 3 bases from V and 0 bases from J, leaving 6 bases between. This CDR3 is 15 amino acids long. Germline loops: CDR1 WSHSY, CDR2 SAAADI. The TCR sequence derives from a man in his late teens or twenties in good health and CMV-seropositive. The sequenced material came from PBMCs. The V gene is TRBV10-2, the J gene TRBJ2-6; D is possibly TRBD1 (5 bases). The CDR3: CASSERGSGANVLTF. The CDR3 DNA reads TGCGCCAGCAGTGAAAGGGGCTCTGGGGCCAACGTCCTGACTTTC.